These T cell receptor beta chains were read from a single sample in a study of cytomegalovirus exposure and HLA in healthy donors. Profiled with immunoSEQ multiplex PCR; TCRdb holds only in-frame clones, not every one. The table records under 200,000 clones, less than 90% of them present only once. Specimen: PBMCs. The receptors shown here come from a woman in her 30s in good health and CMV-seronegative. The CDR3 runs from the conserved cysteine through the conserved F or W. A D gene is named only where the DNA matches it firmly. Expanded clones get a size class; other rows say once, few or many, or leave the size out.

v_gene	j_gene	d_gene	abundance	CDR3aa	CDR3nt
TRBV11-2	TRBJ2-5	NA	NA	CASSLDGRREETQYF	TGTGCCAGCAGCTTAGATGGTCGCAGGGAAGAGACCCAGTACTTC
TRBV19	TRBJ1-2	NA	once	CASSIETYNSGYGYTF	TGTGCCAGTAGTATCGAGACTTATAATTCGGGCTATGGCTACACCTTC
TRBV30	TRBJ1-1	NA	few	CAWSALLSNTEAFF	TGTGCCTGGAGCGCACTCTTATCGAACACTGAAGCTTTCTTT
TRBV7-6	TRBJ2-2	NA	once	CASSLGRVDTGELFF	TGTGCCAGCAGCTTAGGGAGGGTTGACACCGGGGAGCTGTTTTTT
TRBV5-3	TRBJ2-5	NA	once	CARSLRTSPQETQYF	TGTGCCAGAAGCTTGCGAACTAGCCCGCAAGAGACCCAGTACTTC
TRBV7-6	TRBJ1-5	TRBD1	NA	CASSPGTGTQPQHF	TGTGCCAGCAGCCCAGGGACAGGGACTCAGCCCCAGCATTTT
TRBV5-8	TRBJ1-2	NA	many	CASSLGQTYGYTF	TGTGCCAGCAGCTTGGGACAGACCTATGGCTACACCTTC
TRBV11-1	TRBJ2-7	NA	NA	CASSLGQSSYEQYF	TGTGCCAGCAGCTTAGGTCAGTCCTCCTACGAGCAGTACTTC
TRBV9	TRBJ2-1	TRBD2	NA	CASSVAGGMYNEQFF	TGTGCCAGCAGCGTAGCGGGGGGGATGTACAATGAGCAGTTCTTC
TRBV9	TRBJ1-1	NA	NA	CASSVVGDRNTEAFF	TGTGCCAGCAGCGTAGTGGGGGACCGGAACACTGAAGCTTTCTTT
TRBV6-5	TRBJ1-2	TRBD1	NA	CASSYRTGDWNGYTF	TGTGCCAGCAGTTACCGGACAGGGGACTGGAATGGCTACACCTTC
TRBV19	TRBJ1-6	NA	NA	CASREGRYNSPLHF	TGTGCCAGTAGGGAAGGACGCTATAATTCACCCCTCCACTTT
TRBV29-1	TRBJ1-2	NA	NA	CSVTSGGVRGYTF	TGCAGCGTTACGTCGGGGGGGGTACGCGGCTACACCTTC
TRBV12-1	TRBJ2-7	NA	few	CASSVVQYF	TGTGCCAGCAGTGTGGTGCAGTACTTC
TRBV5-1	TRBJ2-7	TRBD2	few	CASSLAASGFQKDEQYF	TGCGCCAGCAGCTTGGCGGCTAGCGGGTTCCAGAAAGACGAGCAGTACTTC
TRBV7-8	TRBJ2-7	NA	NA	CASSLGRYAYEQYF	TGTGCCAGCAGCCTGGGGCGTTACGCCTACGAGCAGTACTTC
TRBV28	TRBJ2-7	NA	NA	CASSLLGTPEQYF	TGTGCCAGCAGTTTATTAGGGACACCCGAGCAGTACTTC
TRBV27	TRBJ1-5	NA	NA	CASSLEYRVDQPQHF	TGTGCCAGCAGTTTAGAGTACAGGGTGGATCAGCCCCAGCATTTT
TRBV9	TRBJ2-7	TRBD2	NA	CASSEGGGAYEQYF	TGTGCCAGCAGCGAGGGCGGGGGGGCCTACGAGCAGTACTTC
TRBV5-1	TRBJ2-2	NA	NA	CASSLDPSVGLAELFF	TGCGCCAGCAGCTTGGATCCGAGCGTAGGGTTGGCGGAGCTGTTTTTT